The rows below give T cell receptor beta chains drawn from one sample of a study of regulatory T cells in long-lasting Graves disease. TCRdb re-called the multiplex PCR reads through MiXCR, storing one row per CDR3 protein. The sample consists of approximately 390,000 distinct CDR3 sequences, 16% of them appearing once. The same data also contributed to another study, on T cells in Graves' hyperthyroidism and ophthalmopathy.

Sequenced here: peripheral blood mononuclear cells (PBMCs), sampled at new diagnosis, from a patient treated with antithyroid drugs. The receptors stem from a woman younger than 30 with Graves disease. CDR3s include the opening cysteine and the closing phenylalanine or tryptophan. A D gene is named only where the DNA matches it firmly. Size tells how often a clone was seen (once, few, many) or the class of an expanded clone, and some rows leave it out.

few	TRBV4-2	-	TRBJ2-1	TGTGCCAGCAGCCAAGATGGACAACGACGCCATGAGCAGTTCTTC	CASSQDGQRRHEQFF
many	TRBV30	TRBD1	TRBJ1-5	TGTGCCTGGGATACAGGGGCGAGCAATCAGCCCCAGCATTTT	CAWDTGASNQPQHF
many	TRBV2	TRBD2	TRBJ2-7	TGTGCCAGCATTTTCCCCTCAGGGACTAGCGAAAATCGGGAGCAGTACTTC	CASIFPSGTSENREQYF
many	TRBV30	-	TRBJ2-6	TGTGCCTGGAGTGTGGCGGCCTCTGGGGCCAACGTCCTGACTTTC	CAWSVAASGANVLTF
many	TRBV3-1	-	TRBJ1-1	TGTGCCAGCAGCCCGAAGAGACAAAACACTGAAGCTTTCTTT	CASSPKRQNTEAFF
many	TRBV7-9	TRBD2	TRBJ2-1	TGTGCCAGCAGCTTAGGACGAGCGGGAGGAGGCAATGAGCAGTTCTTC	CASSLGRAGGGNEQFF
-	TRBV6-1	-	TRBJ1-1	TGTGCCAGCAGGCCCACGACAGTGAACACTGAAGCTTTCTTT	CASRPTTVNTEAFF
-	TRBV9	TRBD1	TRBJ1-5	TGTGCCAGCAGCATGACAGGGTGGGGTGAGGCCCAGCATTTT	CASSMTGWGEAQHF
many	TRBV20-1	-	TRBJ1-2	TGCAGTGCTGGAGGGAGAGGGGGCTACACCTTC	CSAGGRGGYTF
many	TRBV4-1	-	TRBJ1-1	TGCGCCAGCAGCCCCATGTGGGTGAACACTGAAGCTTTCTTT	CASSPMWVNTEAFF
many	TRBV7-9	TRBD1	TRBJ2-7	TGTGCCAGCAGCTTAGCGAGAGGGGTGACAGGGGCCTACGAGCAGTACTTC	CASSLARGVTGAYEQYF
many	TRBV3-1	TRBD1	TRBJ1-5	TGTGCCAGCAGCCCCCGACAGGGCCGGACTCAGCCCCAGCATTTT	CASSPRQGRTQPQHF
many	TRBV3-1	-	TRBJ2-5	TGTGCCAGCAGATACCCTTCAACGGAGACCCAGTACTTC	CASRYPSTETQYF
many	TRBV20-1	-	TRBJ1-5	TGCAGTGCTAACTTACTGGGTCAGCCCCAGCATTTT	CSANLLGQPQHF
many	TRBV28	-	TRBJ1-2	TGTGCCAGCAGTCTTGTTGGGGACTATGGCTACACCTTC	CASSLVGDYGYTF
few	TRBV19	-	TRBJ1-5	TGTGCCAGTAGTATAGATCGTCGGGGGAGCAATCAGCCCCAGCATTTT	CASSIDRRGSNQPQHF
many	TRBV11-2	-	TRBJ2-5	TGTGCCAGCAGCTTAGGGACAAGCCAAGAGACCCAGTACTTC	CASSLGTSQETQYF
many	TRBV20-1	-	TRBJ1-5	TGCAGTGCTAGAGTAACGAGGGGCGGCAGCAATCAGCCCCAGCATTTT	CSARVTRGGSNQPQHF
many	TRBV6-2/TRBV6-3	-	TRBJ2-3	TGTGCCAGCAGCGGACAGTTTCACACAGATACGCAGTATTTT	CASSGQFHTDTQYF
-	TRBV18	-	TRBJ1-5	TGTGCCAGCTCAACCACGCTGGATAGCAATCAGCCCCAGCATTTT	CASSTTLDSNQPQHF
many	TRBV2	TRBD1	TRBJ1-1	TGTGCCAGCAGTCCCCAGGGGGCGGACACTGAAGCTTTCTTT	CASSPQGADTEAFF
few	TRBV28	-	TRBJ2-7	TGTGCCAGCAGCCTTGGACAGTCCTACGGGCAGTACTTC	CASSLGQSYGQYF
many	TRBV13	-	TRBJ2-7	TGTGCCAGCAGCTTTCAACGCTTGTCTCGGGAGCAGTACTTC	CASSFQRLSREQYF
-	TRBV27	-	TRBJ2-2	TGTGCCAGCAAAACGGAGGGCTTTGGGGAGCTGTTTTTT	CASKTEGFGELFF
many	TRBV2	-	TRBJ2-2	TGTGCCAGCAGCGCAGGTCTCGGGGAGCTGTTTTTT	CASSAGLGELFF
many	TRBV28	TRBD2	TRBJ2-1	TGTGCCAGCAGTTACCGGGGGCGACTAGCGGGAGGGGATGAGCAGTTCTTC	CASSYRGRLAGGDEQFF
-	TRBV25-1	-	TRBJ2-1	TGTGCCAGCAGTGTGCACAGCGGGCATGAGCAGTTCTTC	CASSVHSGHEQFF
many	TRBV10-3	-	TRBJ2-7	TGTGCCATCAGCTCCAACTACGAGCAGTACTTC	CAISSNYEQYF
few	TRBV24-1	TRBD1	TRBJ2-7	TGTGCCACCAGTGATCCGACAGGGGGGGCCTACGAGCAGTACTTC	CATSDPTGGAYEQYF
-	TRBV19	-	TRBJ1-1	TGTGCCAGTAGTCTAAACACAGTGAACACTGAAGCTTTCTTT	CASSLNTVNTEAFF
-	TRBV29-1	-	TRBJ2-1	TGCAGTGCCAATTGGGGAAACAATGAGCAGTTCTTC	CSANWGNNEQFF
many	TRBV10-3	-	TRBJ2-3	TGTGCCATCAGTGAAGGGAGTACCGCAGATACGCAGTATTTT	CAISEGSTADTQYF
many	TRBV6-1	-	TRBJ2-7	TGTGCTTCCACCAGGGGAGGTATCTACGAGCAGTACTTC	CASTRGGIYEQYF
many	TRBV18	-	TRBJ2-1	TGTGCCAGCTCACCTGAATTATACAATGAGCAGTTCTTC	CASSPELYNEQFF
-	TRBV27	-	TRBJ2-2	TGTGCCAGCAGTTTTCCCGGTAGCACCGGGGAGCTGTTTTTT	CASSFPGSTGELFF
few	TRBV25-1	-	TRBJ2-5	TGTGCCAGCAGTGGTGGGACCGAAGTACCCCAAGAGACCCAGTACTTC	CASSGGTEVPQETQYF
many	TRBV4-1	-	TRBJ2-3	TGCGCCAGCAGCCAGCCAGGGGGCACAGATACGCAGTATTTT	CASSQPGGTDTQYF
few	TRBV5-1	-	TRBJ2-1	TGCGCCAGCAGCTTACCGGCCGGAGTCTCCTACAATGAGCAGTTCTTC	CASSLPAGVSYNEQFF
-	TRBV18	TRBD1	TRBJ1-2	TGTGCCAGCTCACCAAATAGCTCAGGGGGATATGGCTACACCTTC	CASSPNSSGGYGYTF
many	TRBV2	TRBD2	TRBJ2-1	TGTGCCAGCAGTGAAACCTGGTCAGGTCTAGCGGACTACAATGAGCAGTTCTTC	CASSETWSGLADYNEQFF
once	TRBV9	-	TRBJ1-5	TGTGCCAGCAGCCCCAGTGACGGGGCAGGACAGCCCCAGCATTTT	CASSPSDGAGQPQHF
many	TRBV28	-	TRBJ2-1	TGTGCCAGCAGTTTAGGCAGCGTTTCGGCTAATGAGCAGTTCTTC	CASSLGSVSANEQFF
many	TRBV5-1	-	TRBJ2-2	TGCGCCAGCGCACCAGGGGTGGATCCTACGAACACCGGGGAGCTGTTTTTT	CASAPGVDPTNTGELFF
many	TRBV5-1	-	TRBJ2-5	TGCGCCAGCAGCTTGGACAGGGAGACCCAGTACTTC	CASSLDRETQYF
-	TRBV20-1	-	TRBJ2-3	TGCAGTGCTAGAGATCAGACAGATGACACAGATACGCAGTATTTT	CSARDQTDDTDTQYF
many	TRBV7-3	-	TRBJ2-3	TGTGCCAGCGGCAGAACTAGCACAGATACGCAGTATTTT	CASGRTSTDTQYF
many	TRBV5-1	TRBD2	TRBJ2-3	TGCGCCAGCAGCTCCGGAAGGGCGGGGGGAAGAGATACGCAGTATTTT	CASSSGRAGGRDTQYF
many	TRBV5-1	TRBD2	TRBJ2-3	TGCGCCAGCAGCTTGTGGGAGGGGACGACAGATACGCAGTATTTT	CASSLWEGTTDTQYF
many	TRBV10-3	-	TRBJ2-1	TGTGCCATCAGTGACATTTGGCAGGGAGTGGGGCAGCAGTTCTTC	CAISDIWQGVGQQFF
-	TRBV29-1	-	TRBJ1-2	TGCAGCCCTGGGGGGACCTATGGCTACACCTTC	CSPGGTYGYTF
-	TRBV4-1	TRBD1	TRBJ1-1	TGCGCCAGCAGCCACCCCGCGACAGGGACGAAAACAGGAGCTTTCTTT	CASSHPATGTKTGAFF
many	TRBV5-1	TRBD2	TRBJ2-7	TGCGCCAGCAGTCCTGCGGGGGACTACGAGCAGTACTTC	CASSPAGDYEQYF
many	TRBV5-4	-	TRBJ2-5	TGTGCCAGCAGCTTGTCGGGTTTTACGGGCCGAGAGACCCAGTACTTC	CASSLSGFTGRETQYF
many	TRBV6-5	TRBD1	TRBJ2-2	TGTGCCAGCAGTTACGTAGCAGGGGGCGCCGGGGAGCTGTTTTTT	CASSYVAGGAGELFF
many	TRBV5-4	-	TRBJ1-4	TGTGCCAGCAGCTTGGAAGGACAGCTTAATGAAAAACTGTTTTTT	CASSLEGQLNEKLFF
few	TRBV29-1	-	TRBJ2-1	TGCAGCGTTGAAGGCACCGGGACCAACTACAATGAGCAGTTCTTC	CSVEGTGTNYNEQFF
-	TRBV20-1	-	TRBJ1-2	TGCAGTGCTAGAGTCGGTAACAGCCATGGCTACACCTTC	CSARVGNSHGYTF
many	TRBV3-1	-	TRBJ1-5	TGTGCCAGCAGCCAAGGGGGGTCAGGGTCGGGTCAGCCCCAGCATTTT	CASSQGGSGSGQPQHF
-	TRBV19	-	TRBJ1-1	TGTGCCAGTAGGACCTACACTGAAGCTTTCTTT	CASRTYTEAFF